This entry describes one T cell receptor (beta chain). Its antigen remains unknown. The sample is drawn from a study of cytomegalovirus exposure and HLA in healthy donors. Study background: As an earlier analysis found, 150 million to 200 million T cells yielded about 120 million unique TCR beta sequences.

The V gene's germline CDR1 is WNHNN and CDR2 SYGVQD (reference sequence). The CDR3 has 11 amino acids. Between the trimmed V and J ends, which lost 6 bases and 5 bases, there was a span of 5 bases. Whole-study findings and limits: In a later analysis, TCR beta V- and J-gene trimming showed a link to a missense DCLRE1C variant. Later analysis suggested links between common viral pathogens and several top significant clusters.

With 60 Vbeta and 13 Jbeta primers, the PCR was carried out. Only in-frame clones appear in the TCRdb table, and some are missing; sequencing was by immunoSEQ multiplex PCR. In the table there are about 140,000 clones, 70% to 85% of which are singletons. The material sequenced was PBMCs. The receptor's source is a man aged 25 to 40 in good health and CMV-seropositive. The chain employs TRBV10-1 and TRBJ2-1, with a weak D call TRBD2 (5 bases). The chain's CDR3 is CASSGNNEQFF. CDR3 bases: TGCGCCAGCAGCGGGAACAATGAGCAGTTCTTC.